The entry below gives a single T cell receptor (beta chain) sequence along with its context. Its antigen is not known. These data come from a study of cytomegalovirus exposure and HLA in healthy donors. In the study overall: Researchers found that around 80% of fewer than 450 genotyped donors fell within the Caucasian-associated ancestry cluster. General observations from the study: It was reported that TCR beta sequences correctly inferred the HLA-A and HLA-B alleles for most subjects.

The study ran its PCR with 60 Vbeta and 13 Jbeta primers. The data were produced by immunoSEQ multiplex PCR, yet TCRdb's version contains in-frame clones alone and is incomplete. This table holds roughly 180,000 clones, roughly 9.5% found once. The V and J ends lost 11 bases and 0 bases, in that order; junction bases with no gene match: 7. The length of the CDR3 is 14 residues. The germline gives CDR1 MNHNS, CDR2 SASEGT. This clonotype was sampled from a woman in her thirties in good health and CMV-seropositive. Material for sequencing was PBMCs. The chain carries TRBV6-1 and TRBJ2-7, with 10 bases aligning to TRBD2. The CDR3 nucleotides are TGTGCCTGCCGAGCGGGAGGGCCCTCCTACGAGCAGTACTTC. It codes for CACRAGGPSYEQYF.